This T cell receptor (beta chain) was identified in a study of blood T cell repertoires in COVID-19. Study in general: Nucleic acid was either cDNA or gDNA, and it came from T cells, B-cell-depleted T cells, or PBMCs.

V dropped 3 bases and J dropped 5; count of bases not matched to a gene: 3. This CDR3 region has 14 residues. From germline, CDR1 is SNHLY and CDR2 FYNNEI. Libraries were prepared by immunoSEQ multiplex PCR; TCRdb keeps only in-frame clonotypes and omits some of them. The repertoire holds approximately 140,000 clones, with roughly four fifths as singletons. The material sequenced was peripheral blood. The clonotype was recovered from a human donor in a cohort sampled during active COVID-19. The rearrangement joins TRBV2 to TRBJ2-7; 11 nucleotides match TRBD2. CDR3 bases: TGTGCCAGCAGTGAGACTAGCGGGGAGGACGAGCAGTACTTC. It codes for CASSETSGEDEQYF.